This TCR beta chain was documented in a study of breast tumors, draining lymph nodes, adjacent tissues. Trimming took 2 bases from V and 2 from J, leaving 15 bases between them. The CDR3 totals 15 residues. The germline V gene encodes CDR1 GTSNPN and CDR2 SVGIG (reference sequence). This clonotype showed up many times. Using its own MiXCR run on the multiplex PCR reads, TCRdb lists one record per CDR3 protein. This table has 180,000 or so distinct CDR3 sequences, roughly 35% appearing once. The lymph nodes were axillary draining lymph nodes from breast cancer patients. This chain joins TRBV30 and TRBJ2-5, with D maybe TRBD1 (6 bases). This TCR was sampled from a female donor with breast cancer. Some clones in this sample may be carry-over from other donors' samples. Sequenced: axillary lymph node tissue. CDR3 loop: CAWSPGGQTQETQYF. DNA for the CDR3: TGTGCCTGGAGTCCCGGCGGACAGACGCAAGAGACCCAGTACTTC.